The rows below give T cell receptor beta chains drawn from one sample of a study of brain T cells in children with intractable seizures. Using immunoSEQ multiplex PCR, the repertoire was profiled, and TCRdb retains in-frame clones only, with some absent. The table includes tens of thousands of clones, 85% to 95% detected once. Source: peripheral blood, taken at surgery. These TCRs come from a boy younger than two with tuberous sclerosis and intractable seizures. Each CDR3 is given with its conserved first and last residue. The order of the fields is V gene, D gene, clone size, J gene, CDR3 protein, CDR3 DNA. The D gene is left open where the match is weak. Size is omitted from some rows. Given values are once, few, many or a class for expanded clones.

>TRBV24-1|TRBD1|.|TRBJ1-2
CATSDTGANYGYTF
TGTGCCACCAGTGACACAGGGGCTAACTATGGCTACACCTTC
>TRBV5-1|.|.|TRBJ2-7
CASRESYEQYF
TGCGCCAGCAGGGAAAGCTACGAGCAGTACTTC
>TRBV7-2|.|.|TRBJ2-6
CASSSWAAGANVLTF
TGTGCCAGCAGCAGTTGGGCAGCTGGGGCCAACGTCCTGACTTTC
>TRBV5-6|.|.|TRBJ2-7
CASSPWDGPYEQYF
TGTGCCAGCAGCCCCTGGGACGGACCCTACGAGCAGTACTTC
>TRBV5-1|.|.|TRBJ1-1
CASRAVRGLNTEAFF
TGCGCCAGCCGGGCTGTACGGGGCCTGAACACTGAAGCTTTCTTT
>TRBV7-9|.|.|TRBJ2-5
CASSLAGAMIETQYF
TGTGCCAGCAGCTTAGCGGGGGCCATGATTGAGACCCAGTACTTC
>TRBV7-3|TRBD1|once|TRBJ2-2
CASSLVGGATGELFF
TGTGCCAGCAGCTTAGTAGGGGGCGCCACCGGGGAGCTGTTTTTT
>TRBV5-4|.|.|TRBJ1-1
CASSLRWGRRGEAFF
TGTGCCAGCAGCTTGCGTTGGGGGCGTAGGGGTGAAGCTTTCTTT
>TRBV12-3/TRBV12-4|TRBD1|few|TRBJ1-4
CASSLGQSKLFF
TGTGCCAGCAGCCTGGGACAGTCAAAACTGTTTTTT
>TRBV5-8|.|.|TRBJ2-2
CASSSKQGRELFF
TGTGCCAGCAGCAGTAAACAGGGACGGGAGCTGTTTTTT
>TRBV2|.|.|TRBJ1-2
CASSENTRGGYGYTF
TGTGCCAGCAGTGAAAATACCAGGGGAGGCTATGGCTACACCTTC
>TRBV5-1|.|.|TRBJ2-5
CASSSHRDGGWETQYF
TGCGCCAGCAGCTCGCACCGGGACGGGGGTTGGGAGACCCAGTACTTC
>TRBV7-6|TRBD2|.|TRBJ2-1
CASSLGSGQTSGGSYNEQFF
TGTGCCAGCAGCTTAGGATCGGGACAGACTAGCGGGGGCTCCTACAATGAGCAGTTCTTC
>TRBV12-3/TRBV12-4|.|.|TRBJ1-1
CASRLLTGSAFF
TGTGCCAGCAGGCTCTTGACAGGAAGCGCTTTCTTT
>TRBV11-3|.|.|TRBJ2-7
CASSLDYGGSAKQYF
TGTGCCAGCAGCTTAGATTATGGAGGAAGTGCGAAGCAGTACTTC
>TRBV19|.|few|TRBJ1-2
CASSSPSFGFYGYTF
TGTGCCAGTAGTAGCCCCTCCTTCGGGTTCTATGGCTACACCTTC
>TRBV10-2|.|few|TRBJ2-1
CASSERVSSYNEQFF
TGCGCCAGCAGTGAACGGGTGAGCTCCTACAATGAGCAGTTCTTC
>TRBV27|.|.|TRBJ1-2
CASSLTGNYGYTF
TGTGCCAGCAGTTTAACCGGGAACTATGGCTACACCTTC
>TRBV19|.|.|TRBJ1-6
CASSEKNSPLHF
TGTGCCAGTAGTGAGAAGAATTCACCCCTCCACTTT
>TRBV19|.|.|TRBJ2-2
CASSRQGAGGTGELFF
TGTGCCAGTAGCAGACAGGGCGCGGGGGGCACCGGGGAGCTGTTTTTT
>TRBV2|TRBD1|.|TRBJ1-1
CASSLDRDTEAFF
TGTGCCAGCAGTCTGGACAGGGACACTGAAGCTTTCTTT
>TRBV5-4|.|.|TRBJ2-2
CASSLAPGELFF
TGTGCCAGCAGCTTGGCCCCTGGGGAGCTGTTTTTT
>TRBV19|.|.|TRBJ2-3
CASSIEESYTQYF
TGTGCCAGTAGTATAGAGGAATCTTATACGCAGTATTTT
>TRBV30|.|once|TRBJ2-1
CAWSPFWGEQFF
TGTGCCTGGAGTCCGTTCTGGGGTGAGCAGTTCTTC
>TRBV11-3|TRBD1|.|TRBJ1-2
CASSLDHGTGSYTF
TGTGCCAGCAGCTTAGATCACGGGACAGGGTCCTACACCTTC
>TRBV15|TRBD1|.|TRBJ1-1
CATSRDRGTNTEAFF
TGTGCCACCAGCAGGGACAGGGGCACGAACACTGAAGCTTTCTTT
>TRBV11-2|.|.|TRBJ2-3
CASSLLWATDTQYF
TGTGCCAGCAGCTTATTGTGGGCTACAGATACGCAGTATTTT
>TRBV6-5|.|.|TRBJ2-5
CASSPTGETQYF
TGTGCCAGCAGTCCAACGGGGGAGACCCAGTACTTC
>TRBV5-6|.|once|TRBJ2-7
CASSIRPGDEQYF
TGTGCCAGCAGTATCAGACCCGGCGACGAGCAGTACTTC
>TRBV6-1|TRBD1|.|TRBJ2-7
CAIRTGPAYEQYF
TGTGCCATCCGGACAGGGCCTGCCTACGAGCAGTACTTC
>TRBV10-3|TRBD2|.|TRBJ2-5
CAISGGGGQETQYF
TGTGCCATCAGTGGGGGCGGGGGCCAAGAGACCCAGTACTTC
>TRBV7-9|.|.|TRBJ2-1
CASSSRDLHNEQFF
TGTGCCAGCAGCTCCCGGGACCTACACAATGAGCAGTTCTTC
>TRBV18|.|.|TRBJ1-3
CASSPRAGTSSGNTIYF
TGTGCCAGCTCGCCTCGGGCCGGGACCAGCTCTGGAAACACCATATATTTT
>TRBV2|.|.|TRBJ2-2
CASSEAQAGSNTGELFF
TGTGCCAGCAGTGAAGCGCAGGCGGGTTCAAACACCGGGGAGCTGTTTTTT
>TRBV2|.|.|TRBJ1-1
CASSGQDEAFF
TGTGCCAGCAGTGGACAGGATGAAGCTTTCTTT
>TRBV11-3|.|.|TRBJ2-7
CASSLVGSYEQYF
TGTGCCAGCAGCTTAGTAGGCAGCTACGAGCAGTACTTC
>TRBV27|.|.|TRBJ2-3
CASSPRTSTDTQYF
TGTGCCAGCAGTCCTCGGACTAGCACAGATACGCAGTATTTT
>TRBV27|TRBD1|.|TRBJ1-3
CASSPRGTASGNTIYF
TGTGCCAGCAGCCCAAGAGGGACAGCCTCTGGAAACACCATATATTTT
>TRBV6-6|.|.|TRBJ1-3
CASSRRSGVLSGNTIYF
TGTGCCAGCAGTCGGAGGTCGGGAGTACTCTCTGGAAACACCATATATTTT
>TRBV5-1|.|.|TRBJ2-7
CASSLDAGTTYEQYF
TGCGCCAGCAGCTTGGACGCAGGGACCACCTACGAGCAGTACTTC
>TRBV2|TRBD1|.|TRBJ2-7
CASSGDRGYEQYF
TGTGCCAGCAGTGGGGACAGGGGTTACGAGCAGTACTTC
>TRBV6-2/TRBV6-3|TRBD1|.|TRBJ1-1
CASSYRDRGRDTEAFF
TGTGCCAGCAGTTACCGGGACAGGGGGCGCGACACTGAAGCTTTCTTT
>TRBV27|.|.|TRBJ2-3
CASSFQGRNTQYF
TGTGCCAGCAGTTTTCAGGGTCGGAATACGCAGTATTTT
>TRBV7-2|.|.|TRBJ2-3
CASSFPGTDTQYF
TGTGCCAGCAGCTTTCCGGGCACAGATACGCAGTATTTT
>TRBV6-5|TRBD1|.|TRBJ2-7
CASSYLGQGNEQYF
TGTGCCAGCAGTTACTTGGGACAGGGGAACGAGCAGTACTTC
>TRBV5-4|TRBD1|.|TRBJ1-2
CASSSPGQNYGYTF
TGTGCCAGCAGTTCGCCGGGACAGAACTATGGCTACACCTTC
>TRBV5-1|TRBD2|.|TRBJ2-1
CASSPSGYTRRYNEQFF
TGCGCCAGCAGCCCTAGCGGGTATACCCGAAGGTACAATGAGCAGTTCTTC
>TRBV6-5|.|.|TRBJ1-2
CASKDEVGYTF
TGTGCCAGCAAAGATGAGGTGGGCTACACCTTC
>TRBV3-1/TRBV3-2|.|.|TRBJ1-1
CASSQVLDYGSSEAFF
TGTGCCAGCAGCCAAGTTCTAGATTACGGGTCTTCTGAAGCTTTCTTT
>TRBV7-9|TRBD2|.|TRBJ2-3
CASSRRSGRTDTQYF
TGTGCCAGCAGCCGGCGCAGCGGGAGGACAGATACGCAGTATTTT
>TRBV18|.|.|TRBJ1-3
CASSPPLVSGNTIYF
TGTGCCAGCTCACCTCCTTTAGTCTCTGGAAACACCATATATTTT
>TRBV5-1|.|.|TRBJ1-2
CASSLESTDNYGYTF
TGCGCCAGCAGCTTAGAATCGACGGATAACTATGGCTACACCTTC
>TRBV10-3|.|.|TRBJ2-5
CAISESFGRPETQYF
TGTGCCATCAGTGAGTCCTTTGGTCGTCCGGAGACCCAGTACTTC
>TRBV30|TRBD2|.|TRBJ2-1
CAWNSGRRNEQFF
TGTGCCTGGAATAGCGGGAGACGCAATGAGCAGTTCTTC
>TRBV2|TRBD2|.|TRBJ2-7
CASSVGGLGFGEQYF
TGTGCCAGCAGTGTGGGCGGACTAGGATTCGGCGAGCAGTACTTC
>TRBV5-1|.|.|TRBJ2-7
CASSLEGVVNEQYF
TGCGCCAGCAGCTTGGAAGGGGTGGTGAACGAGCAGTACTTC
>TRBV27|TRBD1|.|TRBJ2-1
CASSPMPGQGAYNEQFF
TGTGCCAGCAGCCCGATGCCTGGACAGGGGGCCTACAATGAGCAGTTCTTC
>TRBV29-1|.|.|TRBJ2-1
CSVPIGIGSRREQFF
TGCAGCGTCCCAATTGGGATAGGGTCCCGCCGAGAGCAGTTCTTC
>TRBV3-1/TRBV3-2|TRBD1|.|TRBJ2-3
CASSQREADRGSTDTQYF
TGTGCCAGCAGCCAACGGGAGGCTGACAGGGGGAGCACAGATACGCAGTATTTT
>TRBV7-9|.|.|TRBJ2-7
CASSSLAAFSIPYEQYF
TGTGCCAGCAGTTCATTGGCGGCTTTTTCCATACCATACGAGCAGTACTTC